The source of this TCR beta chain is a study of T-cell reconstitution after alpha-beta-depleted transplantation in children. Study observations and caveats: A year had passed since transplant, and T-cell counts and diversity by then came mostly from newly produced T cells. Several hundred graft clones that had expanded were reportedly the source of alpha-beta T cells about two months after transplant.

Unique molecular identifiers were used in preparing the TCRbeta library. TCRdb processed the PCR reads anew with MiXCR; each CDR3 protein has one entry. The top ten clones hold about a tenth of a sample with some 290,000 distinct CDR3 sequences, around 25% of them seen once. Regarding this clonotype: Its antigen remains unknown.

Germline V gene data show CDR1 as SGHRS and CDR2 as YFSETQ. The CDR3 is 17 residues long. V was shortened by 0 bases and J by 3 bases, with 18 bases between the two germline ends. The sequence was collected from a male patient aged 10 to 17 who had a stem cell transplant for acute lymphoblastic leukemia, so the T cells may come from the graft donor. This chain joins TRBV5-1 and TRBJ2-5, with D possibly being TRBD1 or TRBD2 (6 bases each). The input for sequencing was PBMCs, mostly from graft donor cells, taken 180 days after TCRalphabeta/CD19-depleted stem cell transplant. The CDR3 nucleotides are TGCGCCAGCAGCTTGGAAGGACAGACGATAGCGGAAGAGACCCAGTACTTC. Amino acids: CASSLEGQTIAEETQYF.